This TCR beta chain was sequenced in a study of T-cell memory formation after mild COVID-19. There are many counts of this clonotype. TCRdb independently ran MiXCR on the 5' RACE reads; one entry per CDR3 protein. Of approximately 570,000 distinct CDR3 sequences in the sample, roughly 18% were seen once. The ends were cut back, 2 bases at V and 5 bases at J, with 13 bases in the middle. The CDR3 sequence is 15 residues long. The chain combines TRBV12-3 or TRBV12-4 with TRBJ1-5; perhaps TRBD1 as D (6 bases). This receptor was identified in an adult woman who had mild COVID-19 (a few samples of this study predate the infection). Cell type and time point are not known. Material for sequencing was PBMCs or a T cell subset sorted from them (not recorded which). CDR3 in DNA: TGTGCCAGCAGTTTACGGGACACCTCACATCAGCCCCAGCATTTT. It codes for CASSLRDTSHQPQHF.